This is a list of T cell receptor beta chains from one sample in a study of PD-1 blockade in classical Hodgkin lymphoma. Sequencing was performed with immunoSEQ multiplex PCR; in TCRdb, only in-frame clones are kept and a portion is missing. There are about 20,000 clones in the sample; 73% occur only once, and approximately 25% lies in the top ten. The sequences come from peripheral blood mononuclear cells (PBMCs), collected before the second cycle of nivolumab. Receptor source: a human donor with classical Hodgkin lymphoma. Each CDR3 is given without its conserved first and last residue. A D gene is named only where the DNA matches it firmly.

v_gene: TRBV2
d_gene: NA
CDR3aa: ASTESPQNTEAF

v_gene: TRBV4-1
d_gene: TRBD2
CDR3aa: ASSSGLEIYEQY

v_gene: TRBV27
d_gene: NA
CDR3aa: ASSLAGFTTEAF

v_gene: TRBV27
d_gene: NA
CDR3aa: ASSILEGAGNTIY

v_gene: TRBV18
d_gene: NA
CDR3aa: ASSSSLQETQY

v_gene: TRBV29-1
d_gene: NA
CDR3aa: SVGRGGTGELF

v_gene: TRBV11-3
d_gene: NA
CDR3aa: ASSSPAAKTQY

v_gene: TRBV5-1
d_gene: TRBD2
CDR3aa: ASTQPPGGSLGETQY

v_gene: TRBV5-1
d_gene: NA
CDR3aa: ASSLEDSRAGELF

v_gene: TRBV19
d_gene: TRBD2
CDR3aa: ASSLSGRARADTQY

v_gene: TRBV7-6
d_gene: NA
CDR3aa: ASRGRPSTDTQY

v_gene: TRBV9
d_gene: NA
CDR3aa: ASSVGLTGELF

v_gene: TRBV5-4
d_gene: NA
CDR3aa: ASSLGVRRVETDTQY

v_gene: TRBV5-6
d_gene: NA
CDR3aa: ASSPSITPDTQY

v_gene: TRBV11-2
d_gene: TRBD1
CDR3aa: ASSLGQGNEKLF

v_gene: TRBV25-1
d_gene: NA
CDR3aa: ASSEGARNTEAF

v_gene: TRBV4-1
d_gene: NA
CDR3aa: ASSPPQAESSYEQY

v_gene: TRBV2
d_gene: NA
CDR3aa: ASRAGTETDTQY

v_gene: TRBV6-5
d_gene: TRBD1
CDR3aa: ASSKTRGPYEQY

v_gene: TRBV5-1
d_gene: NA
CDR3aa: ASSLGSRVNTEAF

v_gene: TRBV28
d_gene: NA
CDR3aa: ASSYLENEKLF

v_gene: TRBV29-1
d_gene: NA
CDR3aa: SVVRTTSEAF

v_gene: TRBV5-1
d_gene: NA
CDR3aa: ASSLSGAGELF

v_gene: TRBV19
d_gene: TRBD2
CDR3aa: ASSLRLAGSTDTQY

v_gene: TRBV11-3
d_gene: TRBD2
CDR3aa: ASSLGGINEQF

v_gene: TRBV6-5
d_gene: TRBD1
CDR3aa: ASSGTGDGYT

v_gene: TRBV5-1
d_gene: TRBD2
CDR3aa: ASSSGDRGLAYTDTQY

v_gene: TRBV4-2
d_gene: TRBD2
CDR3aa: ASSQDMGTSGRAQNEQY

v_gene: TRBV29-1
d_gene: NA
CDR3aa: SVLQYEQY

v_gene: TRBV6-1
d_gene: TRBD1
CDR3aa: ASRARDREYGEQF

v_gene: TRBV11-2
d_gene: NA
CDR3aa: ASSLGAAGGVYEQY

v_gene: TRBV2
d_gene: NA
CDR3aa: ATPKDPGDGRGTQY

v_gene: TRBV10-3
d_gene: TRBD2
CDR3aa: AIRGLAGGVNEQF

v_gene: TRBV10-3
d_gene: NA
CDR3aa: AISDGGYYEQY

v_gene: TRBV19
d_gene: NA
CDR3aa: ASDGGFGTEAF

v_gene: TRBV29-1
d_gene: NA
CDR3aa: SVPRGGRELF

v_gene: TRBV5-5
d_gene: TRBD1
CDR3aa: ASSQTGTEEKLF

v_gene: TRBV6-5
d_gene: NA
CDR3aa: ASSLGVTYEQY

v_gene: TRBV28
d_gene: NA
CDR3aa: ASSSNNEQF

v_gene: TRBV7-9
d_gene: NA
CDR3aa: ASSYGNEQF

v_gene: TRBV28
d_gene: NA
CDR3aa: ASSDGYEQF

v_gene: TRBV6-5
d_gene: TRBD1
CDR3aa: ASRTTGGLGYT

v_gene: TRBV15
d_gene: NA
CDR3aa: ATSRDRGTPYEQY

v_gene: TRBV19
d_gene: NA
CDR3aa: ASSGGYGGSEQY

v_gene: TRBV11-1
d_gene: TRBD2
CDR3aa: ASSLELAGSYEQY

v_gene: TRBV5-1
d_gene: TRBD2
CDR3aa: ASSYVRALAGGEQY

v_gene: TRBV5-4
d_gene: NA
CDR3aa: ASSLSQAGYNEQF

v_gene: TRBV21-1
d_gene: NA
CDR3aa: ASSKALSRRDSYEQY

v_gene: TRBV6-1
d_gene: NA
CDR3aa: ASSEAGSSYEQY

v_gene: TRBV19
d_gene: TRBD1
CDR3aa: ASSARQGSTDTQY

v_gene: TRBV27
d_gene: TRBD1
CDR3aa: ASSPFGTGKEKLF